This TCR beta chain was captured by sequencing in a study of OX40 agonist ivuxolimab in advanced cancers. About the investigation overall: Ivuxolimab was a fully human IgG2 agonistic monoclonal antibody targeting the costimulatory receptor OX40 (CD134). Partial responses occurred in three dose-escalation patients: two with cutaneous melanoma and one with hepatocellular carcinoma. The point of sequencing TCRbeta in the periphery was to test whether ivuxolimab changed TCR sequence diversity and drove clonal T-cell expansion. Of the approximately 50 dose-escalation patients, hepatocellular carcinoma was present in approximately 20, melanoma in some 15, renal cell carcinoma in 9 and head and neck cancer in 9. Intravenous ivuxolimab was administered to patients every 2 weeks at six dose levels: 0.01, 0.1, 0.3, 1.5, 3 and 10 mg/kg. A male proportion of about 79% and a mean age of about 60 years, ranging from about 23 to 90, were recorded for the dose-escalation cohort. The monotherapy dose-escalation portion (N of about 50 patients) of the phase I ivuxolimab trial is reported in the paper. Patients were allowed to have had prior anti-PD-1, anti-PD-L1 or anti-CTLA-4 therapy, and 40% to 45% of the dose-escalation patients had been treated with checkpoint inhibitors.

Cut back by 0 bases and 4 bases, the V and J ends lie 7 bases apart. The CDR3 goes from the cysteine to the phenylalanine over 14 residues. The retained sequence is limited to the CDR3, 42 bases, with the frame set at the first base. The germline V gene supplies CDR1 SGHDT and CDR2 YYEEEE. Study-wide conclusions, independent of this receptor: In partial responders in the 0.1-3.0 mg/kg groups, normalized peripheral clonal expansion was found to be among the lowest, especially among CD8+ T cells. At doses of 0.1 to 3.0 mg/kg, clonal expansion of both CD4+ and CD8+ blood T cells was observed from baseline to week 6. Low levels of normalized T-cell clonal expansion were also seen in some nonresponding patients. The antigen specificity of the peripheral T cells that underwent clonal expansion was not determined. On average, CD8+ T cells showed more expanded clones than CD4+ T cells after ivuxolimab.

Patients with a history of autoimmune disease or receiving systemic immunosuppression were excluded from the trial. In every dose cohort, peripheral blood was drawn for TCR sequencing at baseline, cycle 4 day 1, and cycle 7 day 1. The samples were drawn from a first-in-human, open-label, multicenter phase I dose-escalation trial of ivuxolimab. Adults with locally advanced or metastatic melanoma, renal cell, hepatocellular, or head and neck squamous cell carcinoma were enrolled in the trial. CD4+ and CD8+ T cells were sorted separately from peripheral blood before TCR sequencing. To sequence the TCRbeta CDR3 region, genomic DNA was isolated from the sorted cells. The immunoSEQ Assay was used for sequencing of TCRbeta CDR3 regions. This immuneACCESS table, as held by TCRdb, lists in-frame sequences with V and J called but not all clones. Of the missing ones, under half trace to an unresolved V gene in checked studies; the others have no known cause. This sample has about 50,000 clones in its table, and 85% to 90% of those were observed once. 1.9% of the sample comes from the top ten.

This clone has only a few counts. Its antigen target is currently unknown. The input lacks base qualities; no much larger clone sits a single base away. Rearrangement joined TRBV5-6 to TRBJ1-4, with no D gene named confidently. This clonotype originated in an adult with an advanced solid tumor such as melanoma, head and neck, liver or kidney cancer. The sequencing used CD4+ or CD8+ T cells sorted from blood, collected in a trial of the OX40 agonist ivuxolimab. The CDR3 reads CASSLGRFNEKLFF. In nucleotides, the sequence is TGTGCCAGCAGCTTGGGAAGGTTTAATGAAAAACTGTTTTTT.